This TCR beta chain was retrieved from a study of cytomegalovirus exposure and HLA in healthy donors. This CDR3 spans 14 amino acids. V was shortened by 7 bases and J by 0 bases, with 10 bases between the two germline ends. The germline gives CDR1 LNHDA, CDR2 SQIVND (reference sequence). Concerning this clone: The antigen is unknown.

Both 60 Vbeta primers and 13 Jbeta primers went into the PCR. Sequencing was performed with immunoSEQ multiplex PCR; in TCRdb, only in-frame clones are kept and a portion is missing. The top ten clones hold around 3% of a sample with roughly 190,000 clones, around 77% of them seen once. Broader study findings: Later on, an analysis showed TCR association rates differing by HLA locus, with DRB1 the most and HLA-C the fewest.

Sequencing was done on a sample of PBMCs. This rearrangement joins TRBV19 to TRBJ1-5, with D hard to call. The receptor was isolated from a female donor in good health and CMV-seronegative. CDR3: CASIPRNSNQPQHF. The CDR3 DNA follows: TGTGCCAGTATACCCAGGAATAGCAATCAGCCCCAGCATTTT.